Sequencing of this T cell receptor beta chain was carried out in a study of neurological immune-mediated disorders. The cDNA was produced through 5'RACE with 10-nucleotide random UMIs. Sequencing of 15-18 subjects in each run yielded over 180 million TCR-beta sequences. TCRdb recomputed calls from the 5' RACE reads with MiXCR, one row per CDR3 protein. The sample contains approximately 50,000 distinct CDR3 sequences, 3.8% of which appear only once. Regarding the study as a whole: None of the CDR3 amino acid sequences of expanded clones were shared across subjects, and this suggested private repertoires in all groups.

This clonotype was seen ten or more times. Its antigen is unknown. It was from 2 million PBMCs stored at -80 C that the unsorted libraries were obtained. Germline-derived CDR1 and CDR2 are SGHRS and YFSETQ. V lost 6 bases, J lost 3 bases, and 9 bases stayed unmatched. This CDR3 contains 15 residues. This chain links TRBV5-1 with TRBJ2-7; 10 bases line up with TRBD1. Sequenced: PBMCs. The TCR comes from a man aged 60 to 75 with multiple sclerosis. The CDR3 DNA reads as TGCGCCAGCACTAGTCCGGGACAGGGGCACTACGAGCAGTACTTC. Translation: CASTSPGQGHYEQYF.